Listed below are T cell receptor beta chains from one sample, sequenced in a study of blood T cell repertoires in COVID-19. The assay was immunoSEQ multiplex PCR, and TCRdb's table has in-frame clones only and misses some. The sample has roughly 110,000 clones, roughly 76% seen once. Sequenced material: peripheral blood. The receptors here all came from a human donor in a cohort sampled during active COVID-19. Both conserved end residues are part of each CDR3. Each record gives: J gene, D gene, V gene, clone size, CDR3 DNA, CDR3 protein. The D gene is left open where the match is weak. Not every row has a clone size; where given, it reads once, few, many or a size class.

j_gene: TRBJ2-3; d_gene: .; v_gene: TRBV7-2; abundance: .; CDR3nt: TGTGCCAGCAGCTTATATCGCCGGAGGGGCAGGGAGGATACGCAGTATTTT; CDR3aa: CASSLYRRRGREDTQYF
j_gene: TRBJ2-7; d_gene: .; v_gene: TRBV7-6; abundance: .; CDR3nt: TGTGCCAGCAGCTCCCAGGGTTACGAGCAGTACTTC; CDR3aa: CASSSQGYEQYF
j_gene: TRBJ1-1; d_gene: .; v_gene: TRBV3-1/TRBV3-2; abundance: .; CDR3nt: TGTGCCAGCAGCCAAGTCGGGACAACTGAAGCTTTCTTT; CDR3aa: CASSQVGTTEAFF
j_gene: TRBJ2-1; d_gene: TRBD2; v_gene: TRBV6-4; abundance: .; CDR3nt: TGTGCCAGCAGCGACGGACTAGAGTTGAACAATGAGCAGTTCTTC; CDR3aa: CASSDGLELNNEQFF
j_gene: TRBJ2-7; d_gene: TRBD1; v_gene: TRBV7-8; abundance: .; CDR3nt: TGTGCCAGCAGCTTGGGCAGGGGGCGCGTCGACGAGCAGTACTTC; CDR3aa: CASSLGRGRVDEQYF
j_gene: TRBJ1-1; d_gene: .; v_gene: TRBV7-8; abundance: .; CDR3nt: TGTGCCAGCAGCTTAGCCAACAGTAAGATGAACACTGAAGCTTTCTTT; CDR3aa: CASSLANSKMNTEAFF
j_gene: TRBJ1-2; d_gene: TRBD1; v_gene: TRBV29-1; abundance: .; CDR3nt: TGCAGCGAGACTACAGGGGGCGAAGGCTACACCTTC; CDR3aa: CSETTGGEGYTF
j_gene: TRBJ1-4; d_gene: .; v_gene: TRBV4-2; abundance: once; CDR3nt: TGTGCCAGCAGCCAAGGGCGGGGGGCAACTAATGAAAAACTGTTTTTT; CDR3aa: CASSQGRGATNEKLFF
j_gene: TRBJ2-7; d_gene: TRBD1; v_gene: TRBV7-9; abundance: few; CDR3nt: TGTGCCAGCAGCTTACGTTTGACAGGGTTCTACGAGCAGTACTTC; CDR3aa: CASSLRLTGFYEQYF
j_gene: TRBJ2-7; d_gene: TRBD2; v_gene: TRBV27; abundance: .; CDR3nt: TGTGCCAGCAGTACCCCCTCTGGACTAGACTACGAGCAGTACTTC; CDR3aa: CASSTPSGLDYEQYF
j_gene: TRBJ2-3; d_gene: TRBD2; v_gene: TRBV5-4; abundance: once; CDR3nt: TGTGCCAGCAGCTTGCCAGCTAGCGGGGTGTCAGCAGATACGCAGTATTTT; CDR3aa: CASSLPASGVSADTQYF
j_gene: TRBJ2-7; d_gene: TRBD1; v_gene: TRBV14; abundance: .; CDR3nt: TGTGCCAGCAGTCCGCACGGTTTACGGGACAGGGTGGGTCGTACCTACGAGCAGTACTTC; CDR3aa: CASSPHGLRDRVGRTYEQYF
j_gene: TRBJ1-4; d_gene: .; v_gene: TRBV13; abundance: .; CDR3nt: TGTGCCAGCAGCTTATTTGGGGCGCGGGACGAAAAACTGTTTTTT; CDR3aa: CASSLFGARDEKLFF
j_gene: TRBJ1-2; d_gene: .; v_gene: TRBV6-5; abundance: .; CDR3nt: TGTGCCAGCAGTTACGTACAGGACTATGGCTACACCTTC; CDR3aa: CASSYVQDYGYTF
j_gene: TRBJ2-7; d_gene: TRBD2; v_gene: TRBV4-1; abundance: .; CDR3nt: TGCGCCAGCAGCCAAGGTGGGCTAGCGGGGGGGACCTACGAGCAGTACTTC; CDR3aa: CASSQGGLAGGTYEQYF
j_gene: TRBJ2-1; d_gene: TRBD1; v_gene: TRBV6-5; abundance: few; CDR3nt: TGTGCCAGCTCAGCAGGGGGCAATGAGCAGTTCTTC; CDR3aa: CASSAGGNEQFF
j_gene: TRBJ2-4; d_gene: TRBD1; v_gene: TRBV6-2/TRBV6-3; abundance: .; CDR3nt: TGTGCCAGCAGTAATGGACAGGGGGTAATCAAAAACATTCAGTACTTC; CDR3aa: CASSNGQGVIKNIQYF
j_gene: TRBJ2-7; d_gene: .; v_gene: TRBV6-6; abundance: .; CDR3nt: TGTGCCAGCAGTGACCCTGACAGAATCGAGCAGTACTTC; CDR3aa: CASSDPDRIEQYF
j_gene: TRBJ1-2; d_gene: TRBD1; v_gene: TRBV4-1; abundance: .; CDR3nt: TGCGCCAGCAGCCCAGGACAGGGTGAATATGGCTACACCTTC; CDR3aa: CASSPGQGEYGYTF
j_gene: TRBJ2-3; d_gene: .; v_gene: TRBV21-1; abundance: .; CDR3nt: TGTGCCAGCAGCAAAGACCCCCCCCGACAGGGGGTAGCAGATACGCAGTATTTT; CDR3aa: CASSKDPPRQGVADTQYF
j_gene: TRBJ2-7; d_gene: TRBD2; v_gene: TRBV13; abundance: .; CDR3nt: TGTGCCAGCAGCCCCCCTAGCGGGAGGGGCTTCTACGAGCAGTACTTC; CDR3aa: CASSPPSGRGFYEQYF
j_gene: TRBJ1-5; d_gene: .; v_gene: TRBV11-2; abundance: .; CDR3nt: TGTGCCAGCAGCTTTCCAGGGGTAAATCAGCCCCAGCATTTT; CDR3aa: CASSFPGVNQPQHF
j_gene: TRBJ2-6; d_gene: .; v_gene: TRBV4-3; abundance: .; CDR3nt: TGCGCCAGCAGCCAAGGTCTTACATCTTGGGGGCCTGGGGCCAACGTCCTGACTTTC; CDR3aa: CASSQGLTSWGPGANVLTF
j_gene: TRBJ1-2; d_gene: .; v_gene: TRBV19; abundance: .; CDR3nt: TGTGCCAGTAGTATAGTCGCGAGCGGGGCGAGGAACTATGGCTACACCTTC; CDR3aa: CASSIVASGARNYGYTF
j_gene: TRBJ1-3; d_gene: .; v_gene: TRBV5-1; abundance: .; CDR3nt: TGCGCCAGCAGCTTGGGGGCGTCTGGAAACACCATATATTTT; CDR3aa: CASSLGASGNTIYF
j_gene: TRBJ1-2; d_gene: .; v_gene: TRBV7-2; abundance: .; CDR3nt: TGTGCCAGCAGCTTCTCCACCAGGGTCGATGGCTACACCTTC; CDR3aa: CASSFSTRVDGYTF
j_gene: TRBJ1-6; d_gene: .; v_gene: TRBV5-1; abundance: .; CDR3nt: TGCGCCAGCACCAGACAAGGACGGCGGGCAAATTCACCCCTCCACTTT; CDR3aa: CASTRQGRRANSPLHF
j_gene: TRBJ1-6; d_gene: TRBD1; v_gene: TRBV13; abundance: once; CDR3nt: TGTGCCAGCAGTCCGAGGACAGGTTCTTCACCCCTCCACTTT; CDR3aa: CASSPRTGSSPLHF
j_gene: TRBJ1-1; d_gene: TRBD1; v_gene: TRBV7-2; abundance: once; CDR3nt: TGTGCCAGCAGCTTAGCGCGGACAGGGGGTGCTTTCTTT; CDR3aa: CASSLARTGGAFF
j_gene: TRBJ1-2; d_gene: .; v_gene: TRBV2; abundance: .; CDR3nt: TGTGCCAGCAGTGAGGGCACTAACTATGGCTACACCTTC; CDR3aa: CASSEGTNYGYTF
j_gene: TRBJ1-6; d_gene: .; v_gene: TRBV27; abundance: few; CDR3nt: TGTGCCAGCAGCCGGACGACTGCGGGCCCCATCTCACCCCTCCACTTT; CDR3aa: CASSRTTAGPISPLHF
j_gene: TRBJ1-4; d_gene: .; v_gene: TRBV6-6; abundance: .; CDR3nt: TGTGCCAGCAGTTACGGGGGGACCACAACTAATGAAAAACTGTTTTTT; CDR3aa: CASSYGGTTTNEKLFF
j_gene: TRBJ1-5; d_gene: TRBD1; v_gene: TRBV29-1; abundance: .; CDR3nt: TGCAGCGTCGAGAGCTTGGGACAGGGATATCAGCCCCAGCATTTT; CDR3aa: CSVESLGQGYQPQHF
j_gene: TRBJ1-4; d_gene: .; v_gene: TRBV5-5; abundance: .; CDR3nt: TGTGCCAGCAGCACAGAGCCTACAGGTCCTAATGAAAAACTGTTTTTT; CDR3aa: CASSTEPTGPNEKLFF
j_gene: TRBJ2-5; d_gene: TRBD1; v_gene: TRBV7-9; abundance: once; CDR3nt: TGTGCCAGCGGCCGGGACAGGGGGCTTCAAGAGACCCAGTACTTC; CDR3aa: CASGRDRGLQETQYF
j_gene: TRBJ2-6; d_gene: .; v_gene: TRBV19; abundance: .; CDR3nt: TGTGCCAGTAGTGCCCAGGGGCCTGGGGCCAACGTCCTGACTTTC; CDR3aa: CASSAQGPGANVLTF
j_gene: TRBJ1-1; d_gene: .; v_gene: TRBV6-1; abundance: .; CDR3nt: TGTGCCAGCAGTGAAGCGGTTCAGAGAGACTACACTGAAGCTTTCTTT; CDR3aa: CASSEAVQRDYTEAFF
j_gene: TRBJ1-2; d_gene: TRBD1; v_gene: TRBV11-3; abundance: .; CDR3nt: TGTGCCAGCAGCTCAAGGCGGGACAGGGGATCTTATGGCTACACCTTC; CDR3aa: CASSSRRDRGSYGYTF
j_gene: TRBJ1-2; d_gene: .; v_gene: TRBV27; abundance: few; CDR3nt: TGTGCCAGCAGTTTTAAGGGGGCTAACTATGGCTACACCTTC; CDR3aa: CASSFKGANYGYTF
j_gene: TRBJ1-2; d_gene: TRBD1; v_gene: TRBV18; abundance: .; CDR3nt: TGTGCCAGCTCACCGCAACCGGGACAGGGGGTGTATGGCTACACCTTC; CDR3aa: CASSPQPGQGVYGYTF
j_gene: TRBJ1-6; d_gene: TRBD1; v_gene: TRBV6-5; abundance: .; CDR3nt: TGTGCCAGCAGTTATTATCGACAGGGGCAGGGACCCCTCCACTTT; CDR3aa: CASSYYRQGQGPLHF
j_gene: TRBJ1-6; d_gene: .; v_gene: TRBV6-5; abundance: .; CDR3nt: TGTGCCAGCAGGATTGACAGGTCCTATAATTCACCCCTCCACTTT; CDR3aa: CASRIDRSYNSPLHF
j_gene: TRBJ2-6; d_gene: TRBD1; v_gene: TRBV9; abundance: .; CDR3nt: TGTGCCAGCAGCCAAGACAGGGTAGGGGCCAACGTCCTGACTTTC; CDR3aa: CASSQDRVGANVLTF
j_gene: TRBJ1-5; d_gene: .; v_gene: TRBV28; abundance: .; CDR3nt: TGTGCCAGCAGTTTGGGGCAGATACGCAATCAGCCCCAGCATTTT; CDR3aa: CASSLGQIRNQPQHF
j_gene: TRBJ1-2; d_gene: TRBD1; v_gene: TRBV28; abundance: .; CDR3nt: TGTGCCAGCAGTCTCGACAGGGGGCTTGGCTACACCTTC; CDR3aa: CASSLDRGLGYTF
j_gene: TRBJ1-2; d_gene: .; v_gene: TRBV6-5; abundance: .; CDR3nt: TGTGCCAGCAGTCGACAGGAATTATATGGCTACACCTTC; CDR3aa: CASSRQELYGYTF
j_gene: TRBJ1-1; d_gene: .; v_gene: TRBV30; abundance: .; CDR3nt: TGTGCCTGGAGTGTGAGTAACACTGAAGCTTTCTTT; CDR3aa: CAWSVSNTEAFF
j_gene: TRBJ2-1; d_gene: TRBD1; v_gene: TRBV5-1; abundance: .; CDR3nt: TGCGCCAGCAAGAGACAGGGGGCGGATAATGAGCAGTTCTTC; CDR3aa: CASKRQGADNEQFF
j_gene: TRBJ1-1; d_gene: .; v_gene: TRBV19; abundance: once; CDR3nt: TGTGCCAGTAGTACCATTACCTCGGGCACTGAAGCTTTCTTT; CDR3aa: CASSTITSGTEAFF
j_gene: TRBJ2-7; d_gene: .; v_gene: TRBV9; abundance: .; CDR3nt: TGTGCCAGCAGCCTCCGGGACAAGGGCTACGAGCAGTACTTC; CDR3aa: CASSLRDKGYEQYF
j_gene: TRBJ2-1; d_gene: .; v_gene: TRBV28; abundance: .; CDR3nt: TGTGCCAGCAACAAGGGGGACGTAGACAATGAGCAGTTCTTC; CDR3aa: CASNKGDVDNEQFF
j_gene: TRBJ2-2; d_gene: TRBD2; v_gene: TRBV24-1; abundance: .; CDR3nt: TGTGCCAGTAGCGGGGGCACCGGGGAGCTGTTTTTT; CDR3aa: CASSGGTGELFF